Given below is one T cell receptor beta chain in context. Antigen: not known. Only in-frame clones appear in the TCRdb table, and some are missing; sequencing was by immunoSEQ multiplex PCR. The data contain 50,000 to 70,000 clones, approximately 82% of them seen just once; the ten biggest clones take up about 6.1%. The sample belongs to a study of radiotherapy plus CTLA-4 blockade in lung cancer. In the study overall: With over 25% of patients having disease control, objective responses were seen in about 19%. Findings and limits, study-wide: After treatment with radiotherapy plus ipilimumab, TCR clones that came from the tumor expanded in blood. Reports state that early shifts in blood T cell clones, with interferon-beta, best predicted response.

V trimming: 3 bases; J trimming: 0 bases; junction bases outside the gene matches: 1. This CDR3 comprises 14 residues. Looked up from germline, CDR1 is SGHAT and CDR2 is FQNNGV. Each patient with chemo-refractory metastatic non-small-cell lung cancer was treated with focal radiation plus CTLA-4 blockade using ipilimumab. The sequencing here drew on peripheral blood, taken from a patient treated with radiotherapy plus ipilimumab. The TCR sequence derives from a human donor with non-small cell lung cancer whose response to radiotherapy plus ipilimumab could not be evaluated. The chain uses TRBV11-2 and TRBJ2-7; 8 positions agree with TRBD2. CDR3 region: CASSFAGGSYEQYF. The CDR3 coding sequence is TGTGCCAGCAGCTTCGCGGGGGGCTCCTACGAGCAGTACTTC.